The TCR beta chain under discussion was sequenced for a study of T-cell reconstitution after alpha-beta-depleted transplantation in children. Study outcomes and limitations: At day 60, the high TCRbeta diversity found in some patients originated from recipient T cells and thymic progenitors that had survived. T-cell numbers and diversity, one year after transplant, stemmed largely from T cells that were newly produced.

Turning to this clonotype: Its matching antigen is unknown.

Unique molecular identifiers were incorporated during preparation of the TCRbeta library. TCRdb passed the PCR reads through MiXCR, listing each CDR3 protein once. The profile shows roughly 20,000 distinct CDR3 sequences, 10% to 15% of them singletons. The CDR3 length is 15 residues. The rearrangement uses TRBV21-1 and TRBJ2-4. TRBV21-1 is tagged as a pseudogene. Source: PBMCs, mostly from graft donor cells, taken 60 days after TCRalphabeta/CD19-depleted stem cell transplant. The TCR comes from a female patient between 2 and 10 years old who had a stem cell transplant for congenital amegakaryocytic thrombocytopenia, so the T cells may come from the graft donor. The CDR3 sequence: CASSKALTRKNNQYF. Written as DNA, the CDR3 is TGTGCCAGCAGCAAAGCGCTTACGCGGAAAAACAATCAGTACTTC.